This T cell receptor (beta chain) was identified during a study of identical twins. A single record per CDR3 protein comes from TCRdb applying MiXCR to the 5' RACE reads. In the table there are 200,000 to 250,000 distinct CDR3 sequences, 6.5% of which are singletons. Ten or more counts support this clonotype. The J segment lost 8 bases and the V segment lost 7 bases, leaving 11 bases of the junction unmatched. This CDR3 has 16 residues. The sample also formed part of further work on T cells expressing NK-cell markers. According to that study: These same clonotypes (in several donors) also led the CD3+CD56-NKG2C+ fraction.

The chain recombines TRBV12-3 or TRBV12-4 with TRBJ2-1, with TRBD2 matching over 13 bases. The sample taken for sequencing was CD8+ T cells sorted from blood. The receptor comes from a woman in her late teens or twenties in good health. The CDR3 region has the DNA TGTGCCAGCAAACCGACTAGCGGGGGGCTTAGTTATGAGCAGTTCTTC. Its translation: CASKPTSGGLSYEQFF.